The rows below give T cell receptor beta chains drawn from one sample of a study of blood T cell repertoires in COVID-19. Sequencing used immunoSEQ multiplex PCR; TCRdb keeps in-frame clones, though not all of them. The sample holds some 330,000 clones, roughly 89% seen once. The source material was peripheral blood. The receptors shown here come from a woman under 40 with COVID-19, enrolled during active disease. Both conserved end residues are part of each CDR3. D genes are given only for firm matches. Some rows have no size entry. The others give once, few or many, or a class for an expanded clone.

j_gene,d_gene,v_gene,abundance,CDR3aa,CDR3nt
TRBJ1-1,TRBD1,TRBV3-1/TRBV3-2,.,CASSPGGATEAFF,TGTGCCAGCAGCCCAGGGGGAGCCACTGAAGCTTTCTTT
TRBJ2-7,.,TRBV2,.,CASRGVAYEQYF,TGTGCCAGCAGAGGGGTGGCCTACGAGCAGTACTTC
TRBJ1-5,.,TRBV19,.,CASSIGGGPSNQPQHF,TGTGCCAGTAGTATAGGGGGGGGACCTTCCAATCAGCCCCAGCATTTT
TRBJ2-7,TRBD1,TRBV6-1,.,CASSELGQAYEQYF,TGTGCCAGCAGTGAATTGGGACAGGCCTACGAGCAGTACTTC
TRBJ2-2,TRBD1,TRBV18,.,CASSLYGQGSSGELFF,TGTGCCAGCTCACTATACGGACAGGGTAGTTCCGGGGAGCTGTTTTTT
TRBJ1-4,.,TRBV2,.,CASSGFYGGDEKLFF,TGTGCCAGCAGTGGTTTTTATGGGGGGGACGAAAAACTGTTTTTT
TRBJ2-7,.,TRBV6-5,once,CASRRKHSYEQYF,TGTGCCAGCAGGAGAAAGCACTCCTACGAGCAGTACTTC
TRBJ1-1,.,TRBV28,.,CASQTGQEAFF,TGTGCCAGCCAAACGGGACAAGAAGCTTTCTTT
TRBJ1-2,.,TRBV7-9,.,CASSFQGNYGYTF,TGTGCCAGCAGTTTTCAGGGGAACTATGGCTACACCTTC
TRBJ1-1,TRBD1,TRBV5-6,once,CASSPQGGRDTEAFF,TGTGCCAGCAGCCCCCAGGGGGGAAGGGACACTGAAGCTTTCTTT
TRBJ1-4,.,TRBV6-5,.,CASMGARAPEKLFF,TGTGCCAGCATGGGGGCCAGGGCACCCGAAAAACTGTTTTTT
TRBJ2-7,TRBD2,TRBV6-5,.,CASSTLAGYPSEQYF,TGTGCCAGCAGTACTTTAGCGGGGTACCCGTCTGAGCAGTACTTC
TRBJ1-3,TRBD1,TRBV6-5,.,CASSSRDSGRNTIYF,TGTGCCAGCAGCTCCCGGGACAGTGGACGCAACACCATATATTTT
TRBJ1-6,.,TRBV5-1,.,CASSPSSSNSPLHF,TGCGCCAGCAGCCCTAGTAGCAGTAATTCACCCCTCCACTTT
TRBJ1-1,.,TRBV28,.,CASYATFLSAMNTEAFF,TGTGCCAGCTACGCTACCTTTTTAAGTGCGATGAACACTGAAGCTTTCTTT
TRBJ1-1,TRBD1,TRBV4-1,.,CASSQLTGRAEAFF,TGCGCCAGCAGCCAACTGACAGGGAGAGCTGAAGCTTTCTTT
TRBJ1-1,.,TRBV11-2,.,CASSRVMLNTEAFF,TGTGCCAGCAGCCGAGTAATGCTGAACACTGAAGCTTTCTTT
TRBJ2-3,TRBD1,TRBV11-2,.,CASSFMDREGDTQYF,TGTGCCAGCAGCTTCATGGACAGGGAAGGAGATACGCAGTATTTT
TRBJ1-2,.,TRBV7-2,once,CASSRDGGVNYGYTF,TGTGCCAGCAGCCGGGATGGGGGCGTTAACTATGGCTACACCTTC
TRBJ1-1,.,TRBV11-2,once,CASSLAFAPGRVREAFF,TGTGCCAGCAGCTTAGCCTTCGCGCCAGGGAGGGTGAGGGAAGCTTTCTTT
TRBJ1-6,.,TRBV5-5,few,CASSQVGLGSYNSPLHF,TGTGCCAGCAGCCAGGTCGGACTCGGGTCCTATAATTCACCCCTCCACTTT
TRBJ1-1,.,TRBV5-1,.,CASSFVGAVERNTEAFF,TGCGCCAGCAGCTTTGTGGGGGCGGTAGAGAGGAACACTGAAGCTTTCTTT
TRBJ1-1,.,TRBV15,.,CATSTRGGDRAFF,TGTGCCACCAGCACCCGAGGGGGGGATAGAGCTTTCTTT
TRBJ1-1,.,TRBV4-3,.,CASSPRLYTEAFF,TGCGCCAGCAGCCCTCGACTGTACACTGAAGCTTTCTTT
TRBJ2-5,TRBD1,TRBV5-1,once,CASSLQGEETQYF,TGCGCCAGCAGCCTACAGGGGGAAGAGACCCAGTACTTC
TRBJ1-5,.,TRBV2,.,CASTTGQGQPQHF,TGTGCCAGCACCACGGGCCAGGGGCAGCCCCAGCATTTT
TRBJ2-2,.,TRBV5-6,.,CASSYYRRGNTGELFF,TGTGCCAGCAGTTATTATCGACGGGGGAACACCGGGGAGCTGTTTTTT
TRBJ1-2,TRBD1,TRBV6-5,.,CASSSGQGQRAGYTF,TGTGCCAGCAGTTCGGGACAGGGACAAAGAGCTGGCTACACCTTC
TRBJ1-2,TRBD1,TRBV6-5,.,CASSYGTGDLYGYTF,TGTGCCAGCAGTTACGGGACAGGGGATCTCTATGGCTACACCTTC
TRBJ1-4,.,TRBV5-1,.,CASSLIQGPGGANEKLFF,TGCGCCAGCAGCTTGATCCAGGGCCCCGGGGGGGCTAATGAAAAACTGTTTTTT
TRBJ2-3,.,TRBV6-2/TRBV6-3,.,CASSYSPDTQYF,TGTGCCAGCAGTTACAGCCCAGATACGCAGTATTTT
TRBJ2-1,TRBD2,TRBV19,.,CASSITGGSYNEQFF,TGTGCCAGTAGTATAACGGGGGGCTCCTACAATGAGCAGTTCTTC
TRBJ1-1,.,TRBV19,.,CASRVGGSTEAFF,TGTGCCAGTAGAGTGGGAGGGAGCACTGAAGCTTTCTTT
TRBJ1-2,.,TRBV16,few,CASSPLGQGYTF,TGTGCCAGCAGCCCCTTGGGGCAGGGCTACACCTTC
TRBJ1-4,TRBD1,TRBV6-2/TRBV6-3,.,CASSYFAGQPNEKLFF,TGTGCCAGCAGTTACTTCGCGGGACAGCCTAATGAAAAACTGTTTTTT
TRBJ2-1,TRBD1,TRBV7-8,.,CASSLGVSGQGINEQFF,TGTGCCAGCAGCTTAGGAGTTTCAGGACAGGGCATCAATGAGCAGTTCTTC
TRBJ2-1,.,TRBV6-6,.,CAESPGGGEQFF,TGTGCCGAGTCCCCGGGGGGCGGGGAGCAGTTCTTC
TRBJ1-5,.,TRBV6-6,.,CASSRGGTRRHNQPQHF,TGTGCCAGCAGTCGCGGGGGGACAAGGAGGCACAATCAGCCCCAGCATTTT
TRBJ1-2,.,TRBV19,once,CASSMYGQGYNYGYTF,TGTGCCAGTAGTATGTATGGGCAGGGATATAACTATGGCTACACCTTC
TRBJ2-7,.,TRBV24-1,.,CATSDTVDYEQYF,TGTGCCACCAGTGATACGGTCGACTACGAGCAGTACTTC
TRBJ1-1,.,TRBV19,.,CASSIEAGNTEAFF,TGTGCCAGTAGTATAGAAGCGGGGAACACTGAAGCTTTCTTT
TRBJ1-1,TRBD1,TRBV2,.,CASTPGQILTKAFF,TGTGCCAGCACCCCGGGACAGATCCTAACAAAGGCTTTCTTT
TRBJ1-1,.,TRBV7-2,.,CASSLAGAGVTTEAFF,TGTGCCAGCAGCTTAGCGGGGGCAGGGGTGACCACTGAAGCTTTCTTT
TRBJ1-2,TRBD1,TRBV18,.,CASSRGQSTDGYTF,TGTGCCAGCTCACGGGGACAGAGTACGGATGGCTACACCTTC
TRBJ1-5,.,TRBV15,.,CATSRDHNSNQPQHF,TGTGCCACCAGCAGAGATCACAATAGCAATCAGCCCCAGCATTTT
TRBJ1-2,.,TRBV20-1,few,CSARTAYGYTF,TGCAGTGCTAGGACAGCCTATGGCTACACCTTC
TRBJ1-2,TRBD1,TRBV2,.,CASRLGTGGAYGYTF,TGTGCCAGCAGGTTAGGGACAGGGGGCGCATACGGCTACACCTTC
TRBJ2-1,.,TRBV29-1,once,CSVEGLSNEQFF,TGCAGCGTAGAGGGACTCTCCAATGAGCAGTTCTTC
TRBJ1-1,TRBD1,TRBV2,.,CASMKGLGTGAKAEAFF,TGTGCCAGCATGAAAGGTCTAGGGACAGGCGCGAAGGCTGAAGCTTTCTTT
TRBJ1-1,TRBD1,TRBV5-1,.,CASSVSAGGLGTEAFF,TGCGCCAGCAGCGTATCGGCAGGGGGCTTGGGTACTGAAGCTTTCTTT
TRBJ2-5,TRBD1,TRBV5-1,.,CASSQGQGTQETQYF,TGCGCCAGCAGTCAGGGACAGGGTACCCAAGAGACCCAGTACTTC
TRBJ1-2,.,TRBV11-3,.,CASSFYRSYGYTF,TGTGCCAGCAGCTTCTACAGGTCCTATGGCTACACCTTC
TRBJ2-7,TRBD1,TRBV6-6,.,CASSYHGTGFEQYF,TGTGCCAGCAGTTACCACGGGACAGGCTTCGAGCAGTACTTC
TRBJ1-1,TRBD1,TRBV7-2,.,CASSLSRDRGLNTEAFF,TGTGCCAGCAGCCTCTCGCGGGACAGAGGCCTAAACACTGAAGCTTTCTTT